Given below is one TCR beta chain in context. The germline V gene has CDR1 SGHTA and CDR2 FQGNSA. Trimming took 3 bases from V and 4 from J; bases not matched to a gene: 2. The CDR3 extends over 15 amino acids. People who had autoimmune disease history or systemic immunosuppression were excluded. This sample is drawn from a study of OX40 agonist ivuxolimab in advanced cancers. Background on the study: Partial responses were recorded for three patients, including one with hepatocellular carcinoma and two with cutaneous melanoma.

Sequencing was performed with immunoSEQ multiplex PCR; in TCRdb, only in-frame clones are kept and a portion is missing. The sample has about 75,000 clones; more than 90% are singletons. The chain employs TRBV7-2 and TRBJ2-3, with TRBD2 identical over 12 bases. The TCR originated in an adult with an advanced solid tumor such as melanoma, head and neck, liver or kidney cancer. The sample here was CD4+ or CD8+ T cells sorted from blood, taken in a trial of the OX40 agonist ivuxolimab. The CDR3 DNA reads as TGTGCCAGCAGCTTGAGACTAGCGGGAGCAGATACGCAGTATTTT. This sequence encodes CASSLRLAGADTQYF.